This T cell receptor (beta chain) was found in a study of cytomegalovirus exposure and HLA in healthy donors. Notes on this clone: Its antigen is unidentified. The junction departs from the called germline gene at one end, perhaps through a read error.

13 Jbeta primers and 60 Vbeta primers were used for the PCR. Original processing notes: Per a later analysis, the number of unique TCR beta chains was roughly 83 million, of which around 9.9 million were shared. TCRdb keeps only in-frame clones here, not all; method: immunoSEQ multiplex PCR. Clone size and V and J calls were adopted from that table, with D and trimming inferred from the DNA. The sample contains 200,000 or so clones, around 85% of which appear only once. This CDR3 contains 15 residues. Germline CDR1 SEHNR, CDR2 FQNEAQ (reference sequence). Study-level points and caveats: A later analysis reportedly found fewer N-insertions in an Asian-associated ancestry cluster than the approximately 670-donor mean.

The receptor's source is a middle-aged man in good health and CMV-seronegative. Sequenced sample: PBMCs. The rearrangement joins TRBV7-9 to TRBJ2-3; 7 bases map to TRBD2. CDR3 sequence reads: CSSSLSLAGTDTQYF. In nucleotides, the CDR3 is TGTTCCAGCAGCTTAAGTCTAGCGGGCACAGATACGCAGTATTTT.